The rows below give T cell receptor beta chains drawn from one sample of a study of cytomegalovirus exposure and HLA in healthy donors. TCRdb's copy holds only in-frame clones and misses some; the assay was immunoSEQ multiplex PCR. The sample has some 93,000 clones; more than 55% are singletons. The specimen was PBMCs. Source of these receptors: a boy aged 10-17 years in good health and CMV-seropositive. Both conserved end residues are part of each CDR3. A D gene is named only where the DNA matches it firmly. The size field is filled for only some rows; it gives once, few, many or a size class.

v_call: TRBV6-5; clone_size: NA; cdr3_length: 13; d_call: TRBD2; j_call: TRBJ2-7; cdr3_nt: TGTGCCAGCCAACGGGGGGTCTCCTACGAGCAGTACTTC; cdr3_aa: CASQRGVSYEQYF
v_call: TRBV29-1; clone_size: few; cdr3_length: 14; d_call: NA; j_call: TRBJ2-7; cdr3_nt: TGCAGCGTTGAACCCGGGATTAGGGCCGACGAGCAGTACTTC; cdr3_aa: CSVEPGIRADEQYF
v_call: TRBV6-5; clone_size: once; cdr3_length: 12; d_call: NA; j_call: TRBJ2-4; cdr3_nt: TGTGCCAGCAGTTCCCATTTTAACATTCAGTACTTC; cdr3_aa: CASSSHFNIQYF
v_call: TRBV25-1; clone_size: NA; cdr3_length: 13; d_call: NA; j_call: TRBJ1-5; cdr3_nt: TGTGCCAGCAGTTACGGGGATAATCAGCCCCAGCATTTT; cdr3_aa: CASSYGDNQPQHF
v_call: TRBV5-4; clone_size: NA; cdr3_length: 16; d_call: TRBD2; j_call: TRBJ2-1; cdr3_nt: TGTGCCAGCAGTCGAGCCGGACTAGCGGGGGGGTGTGAGCAGTTCTTC; cdr3_aa: CASSRAGLAGGCEQFF
v_call: TRBV5-1; clone_size: NA; cdr3_length: 14; d_call: TRBD1; j_call: TRBJ2-2; cdr3_nt: TGCGCCAGCAGCTCCGGGACAGAGGGCGGGGAGCTGTTTTTT; cdr3_aa: CASSSGTEGGELFF
v_call: TRBV30; clone_size: NA; cdr3_length: 13; d_call: TRBD1; j_call: TRBJ1-2; cdr3_nt: TGTGCCTGGAGTGTACGAGACAGGGGGCTCTACACCTTC; cdr3_aa: CAWSVRDRGLYTF
v_call: TRBV5-1; clone_size: NA; cdr3_length: 15; d_call: NA; j_call: TRBJ2-2; cdr3_nt: TGCGCCAGCAGCTTAACAGCGGGGAACACCGGGGAGCTGTTTTTT; cdr3_aa: CASSLTAGNTGELFF
v_call: TRBV6-1; clone_size: few; cdr3_length: 13; d_call: NA; j_call: TRBJ1-1; cdr3_nt: TGTGCCAGCTATTTAAAAATGAACACTGAAGCTTTCTTT; cdr3_aa: CASYLKMNTEAFF
v_call: TRBV9; clone_size: NA; cdr3_length: 14; d_call: TRBD1; j_call: TRBJ1-6; cdr3_nt: TGTGCCAGCAGCTCACAGGGGTTTGGATCACCCCTCCACTTT; cdr3_aa: CASSSQGFGSPLHF
v_call: TRBV5-3; clone_size: once; cdr3_length: 16; d_call: TRBD1; j_call: TRBJ2-2; cdr3_nt: TGTGCCAGAAGCGGGACACAGGGGGGAGACACCGGGGAGCTGTTTTTT; cdr3_aa: CARSGTQGGDTGELFF
v_call: TRBV4-3; clone_size: NA; cdr3_length: 17; d_call: TRBD1; j_call: TRBJ1-5; cdr3_nt: TGCGCCAGCAGCCAAGATGAAGGACAGGGGAAGTATCAGCCCCAGCATTTT; cdr3_aa: CASSQDEGQGKYQPQHF
v_call: TRBV7-9; clone_size: NA; cdr3_length: 15; d_call: TRBD2; j_call: TRBJ2-1; cdr3_nt: TGTGCCAGCAGCCCCAGGGAGGAGCGGGGGCATGAGCAGTTCTTC; cdr3_aa: CASSPREERGHEQFF
v_call: TRBV28; clone_size: NA; cdr3_length: 16; d_call: NA; j_call: TRBJ1-2; cdr3_nt: TGTGCCAGCAGTTTAGGTATTTTGGAGACAGACCATGGCTACCCCTTC; cdr3_aa: CASSLGILETDHGYPF
v_call: TRBV28; clone_size: NA; cdr3_length: 16; d_call: NA; j_call: TRBJ2-6; cdr3_nt: TGTGCCAGCAGTTCACAGGGTAGCTCTGGGGCCAACGTCCTGACTTTC; cdr3_aa: CASSSQGSSGANVLTF
v_call: TRBV19; clone_size: NA; cdr3_length: 13; d_call: NA; j_call: TRBJ2-7; cdr3_nt: TGTGCCAGTAGCTCGGGACACAGCTACGAGCAGTACTTC; cdr3_aa: CASSSGHSYEQYF
v_call: TRBV10-3; clone_size: NA; cdr3_length: 14; d_call: TRBD1; j_call: TRBJ2-2; cdr3_nt: TGTGCCATCTTGCAGGGACAGGGTGCCGGGGAGCTGTTTTTT; cdr3_aa: CAILQGQGAGELFF
v_call: TRBV5-5; clone_size: NA; cdr3_length: 14; d_call: NA; j_call: TRBJ2-7; cdr3_nt: TGTGCCAGCAGCTTGAGGAGTAGCTCCTACGAGCAGTACTTC; cdr3_aa: CASSLRSSSYEQYF
v_call: TRBV5-1; clone_size: NA; cdr3_length: 14; d_call: NA; j_call: TRBJ1-2; cdr3_nt: TGCGCCAGCAGCTTAGACAGATCCAACTATGGCTACACCTTC; cdr3_aa: CASSLDRSNYGYTF
v_call: TRBV6-5; clone_size: NA; cdr3_length: 13; d_call: NA; j_call: TRBJ2-7; cdr3_nt: TGTGCCAGCAGCCGAGGACAGAACTACGAGCAGTACTTC; cdr3_aa: CASSRGQNYEQYF
v_call: TRBV6-5; clone_size: NA; cdr3_length: 14; d_call: TRBD2; j_call: TRBJ2-5; cdr3_nt: TGTGCCAGCAACTCCTGGGGGGGAGGGGAGACCCAGTACTTC; cdr3_aa: CASNSWGGGETQYF
v_call: TRBV7-2; clone_size: few; cdr3_length: 13; d_call: NA; j_call: TRBJ2-5; cdr3_nt: TGTGCCAGCAGCGCCAGGGACACCCAAACCCAGTACTTC; cdr3_aa: CASSARDTQTQYF
v_call: TRBV6-5; clone_size: NA; cdr3_length: 13; d_call: NA; j_call: TRBJ2-3; cdr3_nt: TGTGCCAGCAGACCACAGAGCACAGATACGCAGTATTTT; cdr3_aa: CASRPQSTDTQYF
v_call: TRBV28; clone_size: NA; cdr3_length: 16; d_call: NA; j_call: TRBJ2-7; cdr3_nt: TGTGCCAGCATCGGAGGGACCGGGCGTTTCTCCTACGAGCAGTACTTC; cdr3_aa: CASIGGTGRFSYEQYF
v_call: TRBV5-6; clone_size: NA; cdr3_length: 16; d_call: NA; j_call: TRBJ2-7; cdr3_nt: TGTGCCAGCAGCTACTTACAGGGAAAAGTCTCCTACGAGCAGTACTTC; cdr3_aa: CASSYLQGKVSYEQYF
v_call: TRBV5-1; clone_size: NA; cdr3_length: 15; d_call: TRBD1; j_call: TRBJ1-1; cdr3_nt: TGCGCCAGCAGCTTCGACGGACAGGGGGCTGGTGAAGCTTTCTTT; cdr3_aa: CASSFDGQGAGEAFF
v_call: TRBV9; clone_size: once; cdr3_length: 16; d_call: TRBD1; j_call: TRBJ2-5; cdr3_nt: TGTGCCAGCAGTGCAGGAATGGGACAGGCCCAAGAGACCCAGTACTTC; cdr3_aa: CASSAGMGQAQETQYF
v_call: TRBV6-1; clone_size: few; cdr3_length: 13; d_call: NA; j_call: TRBJ1-2; cdr3_nt: TGTGCCAGCAGTGAATGGTCAGGGAGGGGCTACACCTTC; cdr3_aa: CASSEWSGRGYTF
v_call: TRBV9; clone_size: few; cdr3_length: 15; d_call: TRBD1; j_call: TRBJ2-3; cdr3_nt: TGTGCCAGCAGTCTCAGGGGGCGCAGCACAGATACGCAGTATTTT; cdr3_aa: CASSLRGRSTDTQYF
v_call: TRBV29-1; clone_size: NA; cdr3_length: 13; d_call: NA; j_call: TRBJ1-1; cdr3_nt: TGCAGCGTTGAAATTGGCGGGAGCACTGAAGCTTTCTTT; cdr3_aa: CSVEIGGSTEAFF
v_call: TRBV9; clone_size: NA; cdr3_length: 17; d_call: TRBD2; j_call: TRBJ2-5; cdr3_nt: TGTGCCAGCAGCGTAGGGAGACTAGCGGGGGACCAAGAGACCCAGTACTTC; cdr3_aa: CASSVGRLAGDQETQYF
v_call: TRBV15; clone_size: few; cdr3_length: 14; d_call: TRBD1; j_call: TRBJ1-1; cdr3_nt: TGTGCCACCAGCAGAGGTACAGGGGACACTGAAGCTTTCTTT; cdr3_aa: CATSRGTGDTEAFF
v_call: TRBV7-3; clone_size: NA; cdr3_length: 21; d_call: TRBD2; j_call: TRBJ2-5; cdr3_nt: TGTGCCAGCAGCTTAGGGGGGCTAGCGGGAGGGTCCGGGAGGTGGGGAGAGACCCAGTACTTC; cdr3_aa: CASSLGGLAGGSGRWGETQYF
v_call: TRBV5-4; clone_size: NA; cdr3_length: 16; d_call: TRBD2; j_call: TRBJ2-1; cdr3_nt: TGTGCCAGCAGCGACTATAGCGGGAACTCCTACAATGAGCAGTTCTTC; cdr3_aa: CASSDYSGNSYNEQFF
v_call: TRBV29-1; clone_size: NA; cdr3_length: 15; d_call: TRBD1; j_call: TRBJ1-1; cdr3_nt: TGCAGCGTTGAAGTTGGCGTCGGTACAGGGGGCCATGCTTTCTTT; cdr3_aa: CSVEVGVGTGGHAFF
v_call: TRBV19; clone_size: NA; cdr3_length: 15; d_call: TRBD1; j_call: TRBJ1-2; cdr3_nt: TGTGCCAGTACCTATTGGACAGGGGCTAACTATGGCTACACCTTC; cdr3_aa: CASTYWTGANYGYTF
v_call: TRBV30; clone_size: NA; cdr3_length: 17; d_call: NA; j_call: TRBJ1-5; cdr3_nt: TGTGCCTGGATACTGTTCAACTGGTTCCATAGCAATCAGCCCCAGCACTTT; cdr3_aa: CAWILFNWFHSNQPQHF
v_call: TRBV27; clone_size: NA; cdr3_length: 14; d_call: TRBD2; j_call: TRBJ2-1; cdr3_nt: TGTGCCAGCAGTGTCGGGACTAACCCCCAGGAGCAGTTCTTC; cdr3_aa: CASSVGTNPQEQFF
v_call: TRBV6-5; clone_size: NA; cdr3_length: 15; d_call: TRBD2; j_call: TRBJ2-7; cdr3_nt: TGTGCCAGCAGTTACCTTAGCGGGAGGGCCGATGAGCAGTACTTC; cdr3_aa: CASSYLSGRADEQYF
v_call: TRBV7-9; clone_size: NA; cdr3_length: 14; d_call: NA; j_call: TRBJ1-1; cdr3_nt: TGTGCCAGCAGACGAAAGTTGGCAGGGTCTGAAGCTTTCTTT; cdr3_aa: CASRRKLAGSEAFF
v_call: TRBV9; clone_size: once; cdr3_length: 15; d_call: TRBD2; j_call: TRBJ2-1; cdr3_nt: TGTGCCAGCAGCGTACTAGCGGGGGGAGGTAATGAGCAGTTCTTC; cdr3_aa: CASSVLAGGGNEQFF